This T cell receptor (beta chain) was identified during a study of blood T cell repertoires in COVID-19. Study summary: Whether acute or convalescent, the COVID-19 samples came from the United States, Italy and Spain.

The CDR3 covers 14 residues. Germline values: CDR1 SGHRS, CDR2 YFSETQ. V lost 3 bases and J 1 base, leaving 10 bases between the germline ends. Per the authors' pipeline: Estimated nucleated cell counts came from reference gene primer amplification. Generated by immunoSEQ multiplex PCR, the TCRdb table keeps only in-frame clones and is missing some. V and J calls and clone size follow that table, whereas D and trimming were derived from the DNA. The profile shows 50,000 to 65,000 clones, about 85% of them singletons. The specimen sequenced was peripheral blood. The sequence came from a woman older than 75 with COVID-19, enrolled during active disease. The chain combines TRBV5-1 with TRBJ1-1; D possibly corresponds to TRBD1 (5 bases). DNA for the CDR3: TGCGCCAGCAGCTACGGACACCAGAACACTGAAGCTTTCTTT. As protein: CASSYGHQNTEAFF.